Listed here is a single T cell receptor (beta chain). The germline gene is not matched at one end of the junction; a read error may be the cause. These data belong to a study of blood T cell repertoires in COVID-19. Germline lookup yields CDR1 MNHEY and CDR2 SVGEGT. The CDR3 has 13 amino acids. TCRdb keeps only in-frame clones here, not all; method: immunoSEQ multiplex PCR. The data hold roughly 250,000 clones, with about 80% observed a single time. Sequenced material: peripheral blood. The chain is built from TRBV6-2 or TRBV6-3 and TRBJ1-1; TRBD1 agrees at 11 bases. This sequence originates from a woman at least 80 years old with acute or convalescent COVID-19. DNA for the CDR3: TGTACCAGCAGCAGGACAGGGGGCTATGAAGCTTTCTTT. This translates into CTSSRTGGYEAFF.